This is a list of T cell receptor beta chains from one sample in a study of cytomegalovirus exposure and HLA in healthy donors. The data were produced by immunoSEQ multiplex PCR, yet TCRdb's version contains in-frame clones alone and is incomplete. The sample lists roughly 120,000 clones, less than 80% occurring once. Input material: PBMCs. All receptors come from a man in his forties or fifties in good health and CMV-seropositive. CDR3s include the opening cysteine and the closing phenylalanine or tryptophan.

v_call: TRBV6-5
j_call: .
cdr3_aa: CASGTGGVYEQYF

v_call: TRBV6-6
j_call: TRBJ1-2
cdr3_aa: CASSYSEAGAAGYTF

v_call: TRBV28
j_call: TRBJ1-4
cdr3_aa: CASTTSWTEDRGDEKLFF

v_call: TRBV4-2
j_call: TRBJ1-3
cdr3_aa: CASSQTGFSGNTIYF

v_call: TRBV7-6
j_call: TRBJ2-7
cdr3_aa: CASSSGQGRRYEQYF

v_call: TRBV6-5
j_call: TRBJ1-2
cdr3_aa: CASSLQGANYGYTF

v_call: TRBV27
j_call: TRBJ1-2
cdr3_aa: CASSLIAGNYGYTF

v_call: TRBV5-1
j_call: TRBJ2-7
cdr3_aa: CASSAGRLYEQYF

v_call: TRBV10-3
j_call: TRBJ1-4
cdr3_aa: CAISDSDRGGEKLFF

v_call: TRBV5-6
j_call: TRBJ1-5
cdr3_aa: CASSLYRGWEPQHF